Listed below are T cell receptor beta chains from one sample, sequenced in a study of shared clonotypes between healthy human individuals. Method: immunoSEQ multiplex PCR; TCRdb's copy keeps in-frame clones and lacks some. The repertoire consists of some 2,000,000 clones, with about 94% occurring once and the leading ten covering around 0.13%. Sequencing was carried out using naive CD4+ T cells sorted from blood. The receptor source for this set is a young man in good health. Both conserved end residues are trimmed from each CDR3.

v_gene	j_gene	CDR3aa
TRBV10-3	TRBJ1-1	ASSLKMTGNTEAF
TRBV5-1	TRBJ2-3	ASSKSRTSGLAGVSDTQY
TRBV19	TRBJ2-1	ASRASGASYNEQF
TRBV27	TRBJ1-6	ASSWLRGAVYSYNSPLH
TRBV2	TRBJ1-1	ASSAGGDFYTEAF
TRBV29-1	TRBJ2-1	SVYLAGGLGEQF
TRBV18	TRBJ2-1	ASSPYGLADYNEQF
TRBV10-3	TRBJ2-1	ATEAGHNEQF
TRBV4-2	TRBJ1-2	ASSERGLVENYGYT
TRBV30	TRBJ1-1	AWSVLGNTEAF
TRBV5-1	TRBJ1-5	ASSSGEYSNQPQH
TRBV6-5	TRBJ2-5	ASNRVPGGAQY
TRBV11-2	TRBJ2-3	ASSLARSLDTQY
TRBV19	TRBJ2-7	ASSIASALSYEQY
TRBV20-1	TRBJ1-5	SAGSNQPQH
TRBV18	TRBJ1-1	ASSPLGQGTEAF
TRBV5-1	TRBJ2-7	ASGPTGRDEQY
TRBV11-2	TRBJ1-5	ASSLIEGKNQPQH
TRBV19	TRBJ2-5	ASSIRGSLRDRGSQETQY
TRBV28	TRBJ2-5	ASSKSGGQETQY
TRBV7-3	TRBJ2-2	ASSSLGLANTGELF
TRBV6-6	TRBJ2-1	ASSYTDRGNHEQF
TRBV9	TRBJ2-2	ASSVTSGRVNGELF
TRBV5-1	TRBJ2-1	ASSPAPYNEQF
TRBV10-1	TRBJ2-7	ASSEIQDYEQY
TRBV5-1	TRBJ2-2	ASSFPTNTGELF
TRBV9	TRBJ2-7	ASSQNNFGEQY
TRBV2	TRBJ2-7	ASSVSGGPYEQY
TRBV6-5	TRBJ2-7	ASAYLAGYPYEQY
TRBV19	TRBJ2-6	ASSIPWSGGHPHSGANVLT
TRBV6-5	TRBJ2-2	ASSRGSSAGELF
TRBV5-1	TRBJ2-3	ASSTSGTDTQY
TRBV5-6	TRBJ2-3	ASSSLERDSTDTQY
TRBV5-1	TRBJ2-7	ASSISRGPYEQY
TRBV11-3	TRBJ1-2	ASSLDGNYGYT
TRBV25-1	TRBJ1-1	ASSESGTGRIEAF
TRBV10-3	TRBJ2-1	AIRKGQGNEQF
TRBV27	TRBJ2-2	ASSLGTGVTGELF
TRBV5-1	TRBJ1-1	ASSFVGKTAEAF
TRBV7-2	TRBJ2-1	ASSLVSSYNEQF